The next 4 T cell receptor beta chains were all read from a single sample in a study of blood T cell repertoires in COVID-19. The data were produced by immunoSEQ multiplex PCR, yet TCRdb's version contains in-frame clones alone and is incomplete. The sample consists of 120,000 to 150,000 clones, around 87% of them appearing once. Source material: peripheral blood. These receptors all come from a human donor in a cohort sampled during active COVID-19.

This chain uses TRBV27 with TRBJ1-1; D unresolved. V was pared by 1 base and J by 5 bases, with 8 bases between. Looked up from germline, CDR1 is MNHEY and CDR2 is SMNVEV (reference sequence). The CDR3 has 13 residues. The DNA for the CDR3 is TGTGCCAGCAGTTTATACAGTCAGACTGAAGCTTTCTTT. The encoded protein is CASSLYSQTEAFF.

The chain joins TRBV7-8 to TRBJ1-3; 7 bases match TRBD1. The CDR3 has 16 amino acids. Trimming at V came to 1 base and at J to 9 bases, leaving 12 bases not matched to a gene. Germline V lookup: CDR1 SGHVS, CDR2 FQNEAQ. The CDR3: CASSLVEGQGESTIYF. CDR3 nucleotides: TGTGCCAGCAGCTTAGTAGAAGGGCAGGGGGAAAGCACCATATATTTT.

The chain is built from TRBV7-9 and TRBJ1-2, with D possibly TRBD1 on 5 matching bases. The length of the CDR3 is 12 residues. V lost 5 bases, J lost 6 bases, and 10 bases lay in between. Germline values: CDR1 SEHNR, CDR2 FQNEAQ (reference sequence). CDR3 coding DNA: TGTGCCAGCAGCACGGGGACTCATGGCTACACCTTC. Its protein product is CASSTGTHGYTF.

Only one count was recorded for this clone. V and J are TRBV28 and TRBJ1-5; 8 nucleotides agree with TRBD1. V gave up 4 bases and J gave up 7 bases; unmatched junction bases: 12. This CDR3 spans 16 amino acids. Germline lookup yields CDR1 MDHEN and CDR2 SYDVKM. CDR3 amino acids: CASSSPLQGAGQPQHF. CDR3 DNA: TGTGCCAGCAGTTCCCCCCTTCAGGGGGCAGGACAGCCCCAGCATTTT.